This TCR beta chain was profiled in a study of shared clonotypes between healthy human individuals. Study-level background: Donor composition was a couple of women and a few men, aged 18 to 49.

It was CD45RO-negative cells, positively selected for CCR7, that made up naive CD8 cells, with terminally differentiated effector memory CD45RA+ cells excluded. Every subset's genomic DNA went evenly onto several immunoSEQ plates. Libraries were prepared by immunoSEQ multiplex PCR; TCRdb keeps only in-frame clonotypes and omits some of them. The sample carries roughly 2,000,000 clones, about 95% recorded once. Germline assignment: CDR1 MNHEY and CDR2 SVGAGI. The germline V and J ends were trimmed by 0 bases and 6 bases, with 8 bases remaining between them. The CDR3 loop spans 14 amino acids. Turning to this clone: Its antigen remains unidentified.

Study results and caveats: In a handful of donors, about 5% of naive CD4 clonotypes appeared in common. Clonotype sharing among the donors was expected to vary with sequencing depth.

The receptor was isolated from a man aged 18 to 35 in good health. Source material: naive CD8+ T cells sorted from blood. The chain joins TRBV6-5 to TRBJ2-2; D may match TRBD1 or TRBD2 (5 bases each). This CDR3 reads CASSYSLGPGELFF. The DNA of the CDR3 is TGTGCCAGCAGTTACTCGTTGGGACCCGGGGAGCTGTTTTTT.